This record looks at one TCR beta chain sequence and its context. The data stem from a study of blood T cell repertoires in COVID-19. The repertoire was sequenced with immunoSEQ multiplex PCR; TCRdb's copy has only in-frame clones and lacks some. The repertoire has roughly 250,000 clones, roughly nine tenths of them found once; the top ten carry 0.95% to 1.5%. Germline-derived CDR1 and CDR2 are GTSNPN and SVGIG (reference sequence). The V and J ends lost 3 bases and 4 bases, in that order; junction bases with no gene match: 18. This CDR3 has 19 amino acids. This chain joins TRBV30 and TRBJ1-6; 7 nucleotides agree with TRBD1. This clonotype originated in a human donor in a cohort exposed to, infected with or recovered from COVID-19 (not recorded which). The donor label of this sample is uncertain. The sequencing sample was made of PBMCs or T cells enriched from blood (not recorded which). The CDR3 loop reads CAWSPPDRVNPLYNSPLHF. The CDR3 bases are TGTGCCTGGAGCCCCCCTGACAGGGTGAATCCTCTATATAATTCACCCCTCCACTTT.